This T cell receptor beta chain was sequenced in a study of CD8+ T cells in alopecia areata. V dropped 0 bases and J dropped 4 bases, with 13 bases sitting between them. The CDR3 extends over 15 amino acids. Germline V gene data show CDR1 as SNHLY and CDR2 as FYNNEI. Isolated RNA was reverse transcribed into cDNA used as the sequencing template. Here immunoSEQ multiplex PCR was the method, and the copy in TCRdb shows in-frame clones only, minus some. There are 140,000 to 150,000 clones in the sample; about 51% occur only once, and roughly 15% lies in the top ten. Treatment noted: oral pan-JAK inhibitor, 5-10 mg twice daily.

This rearrangement joins TRBV2 to TRBJ2-7, with D hard to call. This receptor was obtained from a human donor with alopecia areata. The specimen comprised CD8+ T cells sorted from blood, sampled at week 4, from a patient treated with tofacitinib. CDR3 nucleotide sequence: TGTGCCAGCAGTGAAGCGATCACCTCTGGTTACGAGCAGTACTTC. Translated, it gives CASSEAITSGYEQYF.